Here is one T cell receptor (beta chain) with its context. Germline assignment: CDR1 MNHEY and CDR2 SVGEGT. This CDR3 is 13 amino acids long. J lost 3 bases, V lost 4 bases, and 3 bases had no gene match. In Seattle, patients joined the study during active infection and were tracked longitudinally. This sample stems from a study of blood T cell repertoires in COVID-19. Study overall: Spain, Italy and the United States supplied samples that represented acute and convalescent COVID-19. In each case, the material was cDNA or gDNA derived from T cells, B-cell-depleted T cells, or PBMCs.

Per the authors' pipeline: Amplification of reference gene primers was used by the study to estimate nucleated cell counts. The repertoire was sequenced with immunoSEQ multiplex PCR; TCRdb's copy has only in-frame clones and lacks some. From that table come the V and J calls and clone size; the DNA was used to work out D and trimming. The sample contains about 50,000 clones, 89% of which appear only once. The TCR sequence derives from a woman aged 60-75 years with COVID-19, enrolled during active disease. The J gene is TRBJ2-7, the V gene TRBV6-2 or TRBV6-3, with 7 bases fitting TRBD1. Sequenced: peripheral blood. The CDR3 sequence is CASSWTGNYEQYF. The DNA of the CDR3 is TGTGCCAGCAGTTGGACAGGCAACTACGAGCAGTACTTC.